The T cell receptor beta chain described here comes from a study of neurological immune-mediated disorders. Many counts were recorded for this clonotype. MiXCR, applied by TCRdb to the 5' RACE reads, yields one record per CDR3 protein. The table lists tens of thousands of distinct CDR3 sequences, about 15% of them singletons. V lost 4 bases to trimming and J lost 0 bases, with 15 bases between them. The CDR3 runs 17 residues. CDR1 is MNHEY and CDR2 is SVGAGI in the germline V gene. The clonotype originates from a woman aged 40 to 55 in good health. Sequenced sample: PBMCs. The chain links TRBV6-5 to TRBJ1-4; D gene unclear. In DNA form, the CDR3 reads TGTGCCAGCAGTTTAACCAACCCCGGGGCAACTAATGAAAAACTGTTTTTT. Protein: CASSLTNPGATNEKLFF.